Each of the 30 T cell receptor beta chains below was sequenced from the same sample in a study of OX40 agonist ivuxolimab in advanced cancers. Measured with immunoSEQ multiplex PCR; TCRdb has only the in-frame clones, and not every one. The repertoire holds roughly 66,000 clones, with 80% to 85% as singletons. The material was CD4+ or CD8+ T cells sorted from blood, obtained in a trial of the OX40 agonist ivuxolimab. Receptors originate from an adult with an advanced solid tumor such as melanoma, head and neck, liver or kidney cancer.

V is TRBV28 and J is TRBJ2-1; possible D gene TRBD1, 6 bases. The CDR3 is 15 amino acids. Trimming left V 7 bases short and J 7 bases short, with 20 bases between. Germline V CDR1 and CDR2: MDHEN, SYDVKM. The DNA for the CDR3 is TGTGCCAGCAACGTTGCCGTGACAGGTCGGAATGAGCAGTTCTTC. This sequence encodes CASNVAVTGRNEQFF. The full variable domain, in which reference TRBV28 and TRBJ2-1 provide the parts outside the CDR3, is DVKVTQSSRYLVKRTGEKVFLECVQDMDHENMFWYRQDPGLGLRLIYFSYDVKMKEKGDIPEGYSVSREKKERFSLILESASTNQTSMYLCASNVAVTGRNEQFFGPGTRLTVL.

This clone has just one count. The chain has TRBV5-6 and TRBJ2-5; TRBD1 agrees at 7 bases. V lost 4 bases to trimming and J lost 2 bases; unmatched junction nucleotides: 5. CDR1 is SGHDT and CDR2 is YYEEEE in the germline V gene. The CDR3 extends over 14 amino acids. Written as DNA, the CDR3 is TGTGCCAGCAGCCCGGACAGGTGGCAAGAGACCCAGTACTTC. Its protein product is CASSPDRWQETQYF.

This chain connects TRBV28 to TRBJ1-3, with D possibly being TRBD1 (6 bases). Germline V CDR1 and CDR2: MDHEN, SYDVKM. V lost 4 bases to trimming and J lost 2 bases, with 15 bases between them. This CDR3 has 16 amino acids. CDR3 sequence (DNA): TGTGCCAGCAGTTCCCGGACAGCGCGGACTGGAAACACCATATATTTT. Its translation: CASSSRTARTGNTIYF.

CDR3 loop: CASSPQPSPASSTDTQYF. The CDR3 DNA is TGTGCCAGCTCACCACAACCCTCCCCAGCGTCAAGCACAGATACGCAGTATTTT. The V and J genes are TRBV18 and TRBJ2-3; no clear D gene. V was pared by 1 base and J by 0 bases, with 17 bases between. CDR3 length: 18 amino acids. From germline, CDR1 is KGHSH and CDR2 LQKENI.

The chain links TRBV9 to TRBJ2-1, with D hard to call. V shed 4 bases and J shed 8 bases, with 16 bases lying between them. CDR1 and CDR2 (germline): SGDLS, YYNGEE. This CDR3 has 14 amino acids. CDR3 loop: CASSRMSRVDEQFF. The CDR3 region has the DNA TGTGCCAGCAGCCGTATGTCCCGGGTCGATGAGCAGTTCTTC.

This sequence joins TRBV7-9 and TRBJ2-5, with 8 bases aligning to TRBD2. The end of the DNA fits TRBJ2-7 better, so the J call may be wrong. This CDR3 region has 15 residues. Germline V gene lookup returns CDR1 SEHNR and CDR2 FQNEAQ (reference sequence). In nucleotides, the CDR3 is TGTGCCAGCAGCTTCGTAGCGGGAAGCTCCTACGAGCAGTACTTC. It encodes CASSFVAGSSYEQYF.

The rearrangement uses TRBV7-2 and TRBJ1-2; TRBD1 is a possible D gene (5 bases). From germline, CDR1 is SGHTA and CDR2 FQGNSA. Trimming took 2 bases from V and 2 from J, leaving 9 bases between them. This CDR3 region has 14 residues. In DNA form, the CDR3 reads TGTGCCAGCAGCTTAATCCAGGGAAACTATGGCTACACCTTC. Amino acids: CASSLIQGNYGYTF.

The chain links TRBV6-6 to TRBJ2-1, with TRBD1 identical over 7 bases. Trimming cost V 4 bases and J 4 bases; bases outside gene matches: 1. Germline V gene data show CDR1 as MNHNY and CDR2 as SVGAGI (reference sequence). This CDR3 spans 13 amino acids. CDR3 sequence: CASSWGQYNEQFF. CDR3 DNA sequence: TGTGCCAGCAGTTGGGGACAGTACAATGAGCAGTTCTTC.

The rearrangement links TRBV2 to TRBJ1-1, with 7 bases lining up with TRBD1. Germline V gives CDR1 SNHLY, CDR2 FYNNEI. The CDR3 spans 14 residues. V lost 6 bases and J lost 3; bases outside the gene matches: 7. The CDR3 sequence: CASRNRGLDTEAFF. CDR3 coding DNA: TGTGCCAGCAGGAACAGGGGATTGGACACTGAAGCTTTCTTT.

The chain combines TRBV5-1 with TRBJ2-3, with 8 bases lining up with TRBD1. The V segment lost 0 bases and the J segment 1 base; nucleotides outside the gene matches: 1. Germline V gene lookup returns CDR1 SGHRS and CDR2 YFSETQ. The CDR3 runs to 15 residues. The CDR3 protein is CASSLVGQGTDTQYF. CDR3 coding DNA: TGCGCCAGCAGCTTGGTGGGACAGGGCACAGATACGCAGTATTTT.

The chain has TRBV7-3 and TRBJ1-5; D ambiguous. The CDR3 consists of 12 residues. Between the trimmed V and J ends, which lost 3 bases and 7 bases, there was a span of 7 bases. Germline CDR1 and CDR2: SGHTA and FQGTGA. This chain's CDR3 is CASSFPGQPQHF. The CDR3 DNA sequence: TGTGCCAGCAGCTTCCCCGGGCAGCCCCAGCATTTT.

This clone was observed a few times. This rearrangement joins TRBV28 to TRBJ1-5, with D possibly matching TRBD1 (5 bases). The CDR3 sequence is 16 residues long. Germline CDR1 and CDR2: MDHEN and SYDVKM. The V gene lost 3 bases and the J gene lost 2 bases, with 14 bases spanning the gap. The CDR3 DNA follows: TGTGCCAGCAGTTTCGTGCGGGGGTTCGGCAATCAGCCCCAGCATTTT. Translation: CASSFVRGFGNQPQHF.

V gene TRBV19 combines with J gene TRBJ2-2; D ambiguous. The germline V gene has CDR1 LNHDA and CDR2 SQIVND (reference sequence). This CDR3 region has 13 residues. V lost 7 bases to trimming and J lost 4 bases, with 10 bases between them. CDR3 sequence: CASTPMVTGELFF. For the CDR3, the DNA is TGTGCCAGTACACCGATGGTCACCGGGGAGCTGTTTTTT.

The chain employs TRBV27 and TRBJ2-5; 12 bases align to TRBD2. The CDR3 runs 15 residues. Trimming removed 6 bases from V and 4 bases from J; junction bases left unmatched: 6. CDR1 and CDR2 (germline): MNHEY, SMNVEV (reference sequence). The CDR3 protein is CASRTLAGGGETQYF. CDR3 DNA sequence: TGTGCCAGCAGGACACTAGCGGGAGGTGGAGAGACCCAGTACTTC.

This clone is a singleton in its sample. The rearrangement uses TRBV2 and TRBJ2-7; the match to TRBD1 covers 9 bases. Germline V gene data show CDR1 as SNHLY and CDR2 as FYNNEI. The V and J ends lost 11 bases and 3 bases, in that order; junction bases with no gene match: 5. This CDR3 comprises 12 residues. CDR3 in amino acids: CADRGQGYEQYV. CDR3 sequence (DNA): TGTGCCGACCGGGGACAGGGCTACGAGCAGTACGTC.

The chain couples TRBV7-9 to TRBJ1-2; 7 nucleotides line up with TRBD1. Germline V gene data show CDR1 as SEHNR and CDR2 as FQNEAQ (reference sequence). CDR3 length: 12 residues. J gave up 5 bases and V 11 bases, and 8 bases lay outside the gene matches. CDR3 in amino acids: CASWTGQYGYTF. The DNA for the CDR3 is TGTGCCTCATGGACAGGCCAGTATGGCTACACCTTC.

J is TRBJ2-7 and V is TRBV28; D possibly corresponds to TRBD1 (5 bases). This CDR3 has 15 amino acids. Germline V gene sequence: CDR1 MDHEN, CDR2 SYDVKM. The ends were cut back, 7 bases at V and 0 bases at J, with 16 bases in the middle. CDR3 region: CASTPADSSSYEQYF. CDR3 bases: TGTGCCAGCACCCCGGCTGACAGCAGCTCCTACGAGCAGTACTTC.

This sequence joins TRBV19 and TRBJ1-5; maybe TRBD1 (5 bases). V was pared by 1 base and J by 4 bases, with 5 bases between. This CDR3 contains 13 residues. CDR1 and CDR2 (germline): LNHDA, SQIVND (reference sequence). Here the CDR3 reads CASSIGGNQPQHF. CDR3 coding DNA: TGTGCCAGTAGTATAGGGGGGAATCAGCCCCAGCATTTT.

The V and J genes are TRBV9 and TRBJ2-1; no clear D. The CDR3 contains 13 residues. CDR1 is SGDLS, CDR2 YYNGEE, per germline. V lost 0 bases and J lost 10, with 11 bases in between. The CDR3 DNA sequence: TGTGCCAGCAGCGTAGACGAGCCAAGGGAGCAGTTCTTC. It translates to CASSVDEPREQFF.

This chain links TRBV28 with TRBJ2-1, with 7 bases aligning to TRBD1. J was trimmed by 1 base and V by 7 bases; bases with no gene match: 4. The CDR3 loop spans 14 amino acids. CDR1 is MDHEN and CDR2 is SYDVKM in the germline V gene. CDR3 in amino acids: CASIRDRSYNEQFF. Here the CDR3 DNA reads TGTGCCAGCATCCGGGACAGATCCTACAATGAGCAGTTCTTC.

The chain joins TRBV28 to TRBJ1-4, with D possibly being TRBD1 (5 bases). This CDR3 region has 16 residues. V was trimmed by 6 bases and J by 10 bases, leaving 24 bases between them. The germline V gene has CDR1 MDHEN and CDR2 SYDVKM. The chain's CDR3 is CASRPHLGTATRKLFF. The CDR3 nucleotides are TGTGCCAGCAGGCCTCACCTTGGGACCGCCACGCGAAAACTGTTTTTT. Full variable domain (remainder filled in from reference TRBV28 and TRBJ1-4): DVKVTQSSRYLVKRTGEKVFLECVQDMDHENMFWYRQDPGLGLRLIYFSYDVKMKEKGDIPEGYSVSREKKERFSLILESASTNQTSMYLCASRPHLGTATRKLFFGSGTQLSVL.

This clone is categorized as medium-sized (0.01 to 0.1%). This chain joins TRBV5-1 and TRBJ1-5, with D perhaps TRBD1 (5 bases). Germline V gene data show CDR1 as SGHRS and CDR2 as YFSETQ. This CDR3 has 15 amino acids. Between the trimmed V and J ends, which lost 0 bases and 0 bases, there was a span of 7 bases. In DNA, the CDR3 is TGCGCCAGCAGCTTGGTAGGGGCTAGCAATCAGCCCCAGCATTTT. Its translation: CASSLVGASNQPQHF.

This sequence joins TRBV2 and TRBJ2-7; TRBD1 is a possible D gene (5 bases). Germline lookup yields CDR1 SNHLY and CDR2 FYNNEI. The CDR3 has 13 residues. Trimming removed 1 base at V and 12 bases at J, with 16 bases between. In nucleotides, the CDR3 is TGTGCCAGCAGTGAAGGGTCATGGGGCGGACGGTACTTC. This translates into CASSEGSWGGRYF.

V gene TRBV28 combines with J gene TRBJ1-1, with D perhaps TRBD1 (6 bases). V gave up 5 bases and J gave up 2 bases, with 12 bases separating them. Per germline, CDR1 MDHEN and CDR2 SYDVKM. The CDR3 is made up of 14 amino acids. The CDR3 nucleotides read TGTGCCAGCAGTCAGGACAGCATTAACACTGAAGCTTTCTTT. Translated, it gives CASSQDSINTEAFF.

The chain recombines TRBV18 with TRBJ2-5; TRBD2 is a possible D gene (5 bases). CDR1 KGHSH and CDR2 LQKENI come from the germline V gene. This CDR3 has 16 residues. V was trimmed by 0 bases and J by 0 bases, leaving 11 bases between them. The CDR3 coding sequence is TGTGCCAGCTCACCACCGAGAGGGTGGGACCAAGAGACCCAGTACTTC. Translated: CASSPPRGWDQETQYF.

Comment on this clone: The germline gene is not matched at one end of the junction; a read error may be the cause. The rearrangement links TRBV2 to TRBJ1-2; D unclear. CDR3 size: 13 residues. Germline loops: CDR1 SNHLY, CDR2 FYNNEI. Written as DNA, the CDR3 is TGTGCCAGCAGTGCCAAGGGAAACTCTGGCTACACCTTC. This codes for CASSAKGNSGYTF.

The rearrangement uses TRBV7-8 and TRBJ2-5; D call uncertain. The V end was cut by 2 bases, the J end by 2 bases, with 9 bases between. Germline V gives CDR1 SGHVS, CDR2 FQNEAQ. CDR3 length: 14 amino acids. DNA of the CDR3: TGTGCCAGCAGCTTAAGACGCACACAAGAGACCCAGTACTTC. It translates to CASSLRRTQETQYF.

This rearrangement joins TRBV30 to TRBJ1-1; 8 nucleotides line up with TRBD1. There are 14 residues in the CDR3. The germline CDR1 and CDR2 sequences are GTSNPN and SVGIG (reference sequence). Trimming took 3 bases from V and 4 from J; bases not matched to a gene: 7. CDR3 sequence (DNA): TGTGCCTGGAGGAGGACAGGGATGGCCACTGAAGCTTTCTTT. Its translation is CAWRRTGMATEAFF.

The chain has TRBV23-1 and TRBJ2-5; 11 nucleotides match TRBD1. TRBV23-1 is identified as an open reading frame with a role that is uncertain. This CDR3 region has 17 residues. V was clipped by 3 bases and J by 2 bases; unmatched bases: 8. The CDR3 loop reads CASSHWTGGSGQETQYF. The CDR3 DNA reads TGCGCCAGCAGTCACTGGACAGGGGGCTCGGGGCAAGAGACCCAGTACTTC.

The V and J genes are TRBV28 and TRBJ2-7, with a possible D match to TRBD1 (5 bases). The CDR3 sequence is 14 residues long. The V gene lost 2 bases and the J gene lost 5 bases, with 13 bases spanning the gap. Per the germline V gene, CDR1 is MDHEN and CDR2 is SYDVKM. Here the CDR3 reads CASSLVRAGDEQYF. CDR3 DNA: TGTGCCAGCAGTTTAGTCAGGGCTGGGGACGAGCAGTACTTC.